Listed below are T cell receptor beta chains from one sample, sequenced in a study of blood T cell repertoires in COVID-19. The repertoire was sequenced with immunoSEQ multiplex PCR; TCRdb's copy has only in-frame clones and lacks some. The sample contains 210,000 or so clones, approximately 79% of which appear only once. Material: peripheral blood. These TCRs come from a human donor in a cohort sampled during active COVID-19. Both conserved end residues are part of each CDR3. A D gene is named only where the DNA matches it firmly. Not all rows give a size; the values are once, few, many and, for expanded clones, a class.

>NA|TRBJ1-2|TRBV18|TRBD1
CASSPAHRGQGYGYTF
TGTGCCAGCTCACCAGCCCACAGGGGGCAAGGATATGGCTACACCTTC
>NA|TRBJ2-2|TRBV3-1/TRBV3-2|NA
CASSQGLGGTGELFF
TGTGCCAGCAGCCAAGGCCTAGGGGGCACCGGGGAGCTGTTTTTT
>NA|TRBJ2-5|TRBV14|TRBD2
CASSHGLAIAETQYF
TGTGCCAGCAGCCACGGACTAGCGATAGCGGAGACCCAGTACTTC
>NA|TRBJ2-2|TRBV21-1|NA
CASSKALPGELFF
TGTGCCAGCAGCAAAGCCCTCCCCGGGGAGCTGTTTTTT
>NA|TRBJ1-1|TRBV10-3|NA
CAISEQGNTEAFF
TGTGCCATCAGTGAGCAGGGGAACACTGAAGCTTTCTTT
>NA|TRBJ2-7|TRBV9|TRBD2
CASSPRGREEGEQYF
TGTGCCAGCAGCCCCCGGGGCCGGGAGGAGGGCGAGCAGTACTTC
>NA|TRBJ1-5|TRBV19|NA
CASAGVERHHQPQHF
TGTGCCAGTGCAGGGGTTGAGAGGCATCATCAGCCCCAGCATTTT
>NA|TRBJ2-4|TRBV7-2|NA
CASSFGNQGGKNIQYF
TGTGCCAGCAGCTTCGGTAACCAGGGGGGAAAAAACATTCAGTACTTC
>NA|TRBJ2-7|TRBV19|TRBD2
CASNTGTSGSYEQYF
TGTGCCAGTAACACAGGGACTAGCGGGAGTTACGAGCAGTACTTC
>NA|TRBJ2-6|TRBV5-6|NA
CASSLTGTRFGANVLTF
TGTGCCAGCAGCTTGACCGGGACACGGTTTGGGGCCAACGTCCTGACTTTC
>NA|TRBJ2-7|TRBV19|TRBD2
CASSTLAGSSYEQYF
TGTGCCAGTAGTACACTAGCGGGGAGCTCCTACGAGCAGTACTTC
>NA|TRBJ2-7|TRBV28|NA
CASSWRSGTVYEQYF
TGTGCCAGCAGTTGGAGGAGCGGAACAGTCTACGAGCAGTACTTC
>once|TRBJ1-5|TRBV19|NA
CASRREAGRQPQHF
TGTGCCAGTAGAAGGGAGGCAGGGCGTCAGCCCCAGCATTTT
>NA|TRBJ1-3|TRBV19|NA
CASSMGQTNRRNTIYF
TGTGCCAGTAGTATGGGGCAGACCAACCGACGAAACACCATATATTTT
>NA|TRBJ2-1|TRBV10-2|NA
CASSETSIGEQFF
TGCGCCAGCAGTGAAACTAGCATCGGTGAGCAGTTCTTC
>NA|TRBJ2-2|TRBV3-1/TRBV3-2|NA
CASSQGDRTTGELFF
TGTGCCAGCAGCCAAGGTGACAGGACCACCGGGGAGCTGTTTTTT
>once|TRBJ1-2|TRBV10-3|NA
CAISDQGWDYGYTF
TGTGCCATCAGTGACCAGGGGTGGGACTATGGCTACACCTTC
>NA|TRBJ1-5|TRBV7-9|NA
CASSAGTHLQNQPQHF
TGTGCCAGCAGTGCCGGGACACATCTTCAAAATCAGCCCCAGCATTTT
>NA|TRBJ2-5|TRBV5-4|TRBD1
CASSFWTGVQETQYF
TGTGCCAGCAGCTTCTGGACAGGGGTCCAAGAGACCCAGTACTTC
>NA|TRBJ2-1|TRBV7-2|TRBD2
CASSLAGGRYEQFF
TGTGCCAGCAGCCTAGCGGGAGGGCGGTATGAGCAGTTCTTC
>NA|TRBJ2-2|TRBV5-1|NA
CASSLVAGNTGELFF
TGCGCCAGCAGCTTGGTTGCGGGGAACACCGGGGAGCTGTTTTTT
>NA|TRBJ2-4|TRBV28|TRBD2
CASSLAGEFLAKNIQYF
TGTGCCAGCAGTTTAGCGGGGGAGTTCTTAGCCAAAAACATTCAGTACTTC
>NA|TRBJ2-3|TRBV28|NA
CASSRSPGRVDTQYF
TGTGCCAGCAGCCGCAGCCCGGGAAGGGTCGATACGCAGTATTTT
>NA|TRBJ2-7|TRBV9|TRBD1
CASSPPGQRGYEQYF
TGTGCCAGCAGCCCACCGGGACAGAGAGGTTACGAGCAGTACTTC
>NA|TRBJ1-1|TRBV6-1|NA
CASSENGGRTEAFF
TGTGCCAGCAGTGAAAATGGGGGCCGCACTGAAGCTTTCTTT
>NA|TRBJ2-7|TRBV3-1/TRBV3-2|TRBD2
CASSHNTLAGGMSEQYF
TGTGCCAGCAGCCATAATACCTTAGCGGGAGGAATGAGCGAGCAGTACTTC
>NA|TRBJ2-7|TRBV6-5|TRBD2
CASSYSTSGRRGEQYF
TGTGCCAGCAGTTACTCGACTAGCGGGAGGCGGGGAGAGCAGTACTTC
>NA|TRBJ2-4|TRBV9|TRBD2
CASSDSGGSGAKNIQYF
TGTGCCAGCAGCGACTCGGGAGGTAGCGGAGCCAAAAACATTCAGTACTTC
>NA|TRBJ1-4|TRBV6-6|TRBD1
CASSRPGQGSEKLFF
TGTGCCAGCAGTCGACCGGGACAGGGATCTGAAAAACTGTTTTTT
>NA|TRBJ2-7|TRBV4-3|NA
CASSQDRGYEQYF
TGCGCCAGCAGCCAAGACCGGGGTTACGAGCAGTACTTC
>NA|TRBJ2-2|TRBV27|NA
CATANTGELFF
TGTGCCACCGCGAACACCGGGGAGCTGTTTTTT
>once|TRBJ1-1|TRBV18|NA
CASSLDSRTEAFF
TGTGCCAGCTCACTGGACAGTAGGACTGAAGCTTTCTTT
>NA|TRBJ2-7|TRBV4-3|TRBD2
CASSQALAEPYEQYF
TGCGCCAGCAGCCAAGCACTAGCGGAGCCCTACGAGCAGTACTTC
>NA|TRBJ2-6|TRBV30|TRBD2
CAWVKSGRASGANVLTF
TGTGCCTGGGTCAAAAGCGGGAGGGCCTCCGGGGCCAACGTCCTGACTTTC
>NA|TRBJ1-2|TRBV3-1/TRBV3-2|NA
CASSLLNRMGYGYTF
TGTGCCAGCAGCCTTCTTAACAGGATGGGATATGGCTACACCTTC
>NA|TRBJ1-2|TRBV28|NA
CASSSQGYGYTF
TGTGCCAGCAGTTCCCAGGGCTATGGCTACACCTTC
>NA|TRBJ2-7|TRBV7-2|TRBD2
CASSSTSGSLHEQYF
TGTGCCAGCAGCTCGACTAGCGGGAGTCTCCACGAGCAGTACTTC
>NA|TRBJ2-7|TRBV5-6|TRBD2
CASSGGRPYEQYF
TGTGCCAGCAGCGGCGGGAGGCCCTACGAGCAGTACTTC
>NA|TRBJ1-2|TRBV27|NA
CASSLGSGLYGYTF
TGTGCCAGCAGTTTGGGTTCAGGGCTCTATGGCTACACCTTC
>NA|TRBJ1-1|TRBV6-1|NA
CASSEQRRLNTEAFF
TGTGCCAGCAGTGAACAGCGACGGTTGAACACTGAAGCTTTCTTT
>NA|TRBJ2-7|TRBV6-5|NA
CASSRQGGAYEQYF
TGTGCCAGCAGTCGTCAGGGGGGCGCCTACGAGCAGTACTTC
>once|TRBJ2-1|TRBV10-2|NA
CASSEAVGGTNNEQFF
TGCGCCAGCAGTGAGGCCGTGGGAGGGACAAACAATGAGCAGTTCTTC